Presented here are 8 T cell receptor beta chains from one specimen sequenced in a study of shared clonotypes between healthy human individuals. Assay: immunoSEQ multiplex PCR; the TCRdb copy retains only in-frame clones and omits some. In the table there are some 500,000 clones, around 96% of which are singletons. Source material: naive CD4+ T cells sorted from blood. Described subset: CD45RA+ positively selected. These receptors were taken from a woman between 25 and 40 years old in good health.

The genes are TRBV9 and TRBJ1-6, with D hard to call. V shed 3 bases and J shed 11 bases, with 12 bases lying between them. This CDR3 contains 13 residues. In germline, CDR1 is SGDLS, CDR2 YYNGEE. CDR3 amino acids: CASSEAGAPPLHF. The CDR3 DNA reads as TGTGCCAGCAGCGAGGCAGGCGCGCCACCCCTCCACTTT.

The chain uses TRBV7-2 and TRBJ2-6; D is unresolved. Per the germline V gene, CDR1 is SGHTA and CDR2 is FQGNSA. Trimming took 5 bases from V and 0 from J, leaving 8 bases between them. The CDR3 consists of 15 residues. CDR3 loop: CASSTDTSGANVLTF. In DNA, the CDR3 is TGTGCCAGCAGCACAGACACCTCTGGGGCCAACGTCCTGACTTTC.

V and J are TRBV11-2 and TRBJ1-1; D gene ambiguous. With 5 bases removed from V and 1 base from J, the gap between germline ends came to 8 bases. CDR1 and CDR2 from the germline V gene are SGHAT and FQNNGV. The CDR3 has 13 amino acids. The CDR3 DNA sequence: TGTGCCAGCAGCCTAACTGAGAACACTGAAGCTTTCTTT. Protein product: CASSLTENTEAFF. Combining the CDR3 with reference TRBV11-2 and TRBJ1-1 gives the whole variable domain EAGVAQSPRYKIIEKRQSVAFWCNPISGHATLYWYQQILGQGPKLLIQFQNNGVVDDSQLPKDRFSAERLKGVDSTLKIQPAKLEDSAVYLCASSLTENTEAFFGQGTRLTVV.

The genes are TRBV6-6 and TRBJ2-2; 9 nucleotides match TRBD1. The CDR3 is made up of 15 amino acids. Germline assignment: CDR1 MNHNY and CDR2 SVGAGI (reference sequence). J lost 7 bases, V lost 0 bases, and 3 bases had no gene match. In DNA, the CDR3 is TGTGCCAGCAGTTACTCGGGGACAGGGATCGGGGAGCTGTTTTTT. It specifies CASSYSGTGIGELFF.

This clone was counted between two and nine times. V gene TRBV19 combines with J gene TRBJ1-5; no clear D. Deletions cut 4 bases from V and 1 base from J, with 2 bases between. Germline V gene sequence: CDR1 LNHDA, CDR2 SQIVND (reference sequence). CDR3 length equals 12 residues. CDR3 nucleotides: TGTGCCAGTAGTAAAAGCAATCAGCCCCAGCATTTT. Protein: CASSKSNQPQHF.

The CDR3 DNA reads as TGTGCCAGCTCACCGCAGGCTCCCGGGGCGTCTGGAAACACCATATATTTT. Translated, it gives CASSPQAPGASGNTIYF. The chain links TRBV18 to TRBJ1-3; perhaps TRBD1 as D (5 bases). The germline CDR1 and CDR2 sequences are KGHSH and LQKENI. The CDR3 covers 17 residues. V lost 3 bases and J lost 1, with 16 bases in between.

The chain has TRBV5-1 and TRBJ2-4; D perhaps matches TRBD1 (6 bases). V lost 8 bases and J 0 bases, leaving 12 bases between the germline ends. The CDR3 runs to 14 residues. CDR1 is SGHRS and CDR2 is YFSETQ in the germline V gene. The CDR3 loop is CASRDTLAKNIQYF. In DNA form, the CDR3 reads TGCGCCAGTCGGGACACCTTAGCCAAAAACATTCAGTACTTC.

This clone was counted once. The same CDR3 is also encoded by other DNA sequences in this sample. J is TRBJ2-5 and V is TRBV28; a possible D gene is TRBD2 (5 bases). The J call is doubtful: the DNA matches TRBJ2-7 better. Per germline, CDR1 MDHEN and CDR2 SYDVKM. The length of the CDR3 is 13 residues. CDR3 protein: CASSLGSSYEQYF. The CDR3 nucleotides read TGTGCCAGCAGTTTAGGGAGCTCCTACGAGCAGTACTTC.